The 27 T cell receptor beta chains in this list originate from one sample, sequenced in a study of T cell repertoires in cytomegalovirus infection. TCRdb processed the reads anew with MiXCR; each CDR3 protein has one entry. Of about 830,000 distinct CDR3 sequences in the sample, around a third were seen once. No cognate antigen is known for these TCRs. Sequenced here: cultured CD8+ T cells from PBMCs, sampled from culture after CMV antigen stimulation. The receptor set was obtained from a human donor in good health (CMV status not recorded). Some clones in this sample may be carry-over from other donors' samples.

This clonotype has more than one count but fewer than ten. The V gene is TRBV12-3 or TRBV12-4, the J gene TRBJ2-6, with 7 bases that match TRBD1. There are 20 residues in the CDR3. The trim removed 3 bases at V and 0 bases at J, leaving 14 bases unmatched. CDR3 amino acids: CASSFIFGRDSYSGANVLTF. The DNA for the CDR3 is TGTGCCAGCAGTTTTATTTTTGGAAGGGACAGCTACTCTGGGGCCAACGTCCTGACTTTC.

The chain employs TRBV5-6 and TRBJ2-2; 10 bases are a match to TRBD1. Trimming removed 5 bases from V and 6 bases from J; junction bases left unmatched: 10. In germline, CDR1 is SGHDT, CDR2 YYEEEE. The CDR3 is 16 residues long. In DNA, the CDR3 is TGTGCCAGCAGTCCGGACAGGGGGGCGGACGCCGGGGAGCTGTTTTTT. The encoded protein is CASSPDRGADAGELFF.

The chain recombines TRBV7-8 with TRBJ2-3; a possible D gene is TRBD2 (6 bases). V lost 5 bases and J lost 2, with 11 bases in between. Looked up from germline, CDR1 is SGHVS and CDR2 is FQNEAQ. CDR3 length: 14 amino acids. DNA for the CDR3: TGTGCCAGCAGCCCGGGGGTACTCACAGATACGCAGTATTTT. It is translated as CASSPGVLTDTQYF.

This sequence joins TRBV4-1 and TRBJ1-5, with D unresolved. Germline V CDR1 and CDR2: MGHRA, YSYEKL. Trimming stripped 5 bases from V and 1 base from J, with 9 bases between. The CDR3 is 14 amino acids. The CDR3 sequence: CASSSSGSNQPQHF. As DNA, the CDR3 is TGCGCCAGCAGCTCTAGCGGGAGCAATCAGCCCCAGCATTTT.

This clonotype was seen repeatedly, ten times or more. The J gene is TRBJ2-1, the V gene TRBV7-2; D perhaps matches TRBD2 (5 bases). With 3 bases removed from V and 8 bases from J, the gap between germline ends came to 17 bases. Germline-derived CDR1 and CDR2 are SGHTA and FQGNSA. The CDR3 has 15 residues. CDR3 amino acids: CASSLSTISGYEQFF. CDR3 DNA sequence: TGTGCCAGCAGCTTGTCGACTATCTCTGGCTATGAGCAGTTCTTC.

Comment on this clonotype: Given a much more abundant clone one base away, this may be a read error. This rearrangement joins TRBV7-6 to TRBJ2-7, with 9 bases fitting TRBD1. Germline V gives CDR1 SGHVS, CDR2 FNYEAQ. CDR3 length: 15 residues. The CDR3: CANSSAGTGSYEQYF. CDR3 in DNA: TGTGCCAACAGCTCGGCCGGGACAGGGTCCTACGAGCAGTACTTC.

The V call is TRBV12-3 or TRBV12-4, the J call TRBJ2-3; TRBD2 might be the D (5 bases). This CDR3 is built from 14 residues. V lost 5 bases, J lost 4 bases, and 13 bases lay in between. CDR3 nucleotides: TGTGCCAGCAGTATGAGGGCTCTTGCAGATACGCAGTATTTT. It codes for CASSMRALADTQYF.

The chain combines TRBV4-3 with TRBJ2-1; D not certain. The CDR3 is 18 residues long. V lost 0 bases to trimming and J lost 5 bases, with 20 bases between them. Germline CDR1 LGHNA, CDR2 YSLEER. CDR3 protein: CASSQDWRPGRVDNEQFF. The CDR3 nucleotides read TGCGCCAGCAGCCAAGACTGGCGGCCGGGCCGGGTAGACAATGAGCAGTTCTTC.

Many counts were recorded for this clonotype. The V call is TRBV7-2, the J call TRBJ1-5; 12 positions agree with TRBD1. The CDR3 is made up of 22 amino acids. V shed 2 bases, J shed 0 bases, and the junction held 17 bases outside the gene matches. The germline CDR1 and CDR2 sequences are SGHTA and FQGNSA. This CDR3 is CASSLTAGTGGLFKYSNQPQHF. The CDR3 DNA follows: TGTGCCAGCAGCTTAACGGCCGGGACAGGGGGCCTCTTTAAGTATAGCAATCAGCCCCAGCATTTT.

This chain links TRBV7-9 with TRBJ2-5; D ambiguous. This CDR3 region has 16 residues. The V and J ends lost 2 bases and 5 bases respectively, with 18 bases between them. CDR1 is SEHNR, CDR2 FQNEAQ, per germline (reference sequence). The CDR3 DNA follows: TGTGCCAGCAGCTTAATGATCGAGGTGAATCGGGAGACCCAGTACTTC. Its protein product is CASSLMIEVNRETQYF.

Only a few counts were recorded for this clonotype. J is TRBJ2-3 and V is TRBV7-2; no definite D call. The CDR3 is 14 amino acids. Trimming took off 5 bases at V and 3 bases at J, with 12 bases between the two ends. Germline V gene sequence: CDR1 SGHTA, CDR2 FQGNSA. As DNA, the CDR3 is TGTGCCAGCAGCCGGTCACCGATTACAGATACGCAGTATTTT. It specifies CASSRSPITDTQYF.

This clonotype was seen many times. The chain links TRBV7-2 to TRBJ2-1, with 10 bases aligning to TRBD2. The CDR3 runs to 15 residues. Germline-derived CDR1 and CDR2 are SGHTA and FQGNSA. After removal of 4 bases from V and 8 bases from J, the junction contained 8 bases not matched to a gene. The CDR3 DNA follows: TGTGCCAGCAGCTCAGAAGCGGGGGGGCAGGATGAGCAGTTCTTC. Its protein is CASSSEAGGQDEQFF.

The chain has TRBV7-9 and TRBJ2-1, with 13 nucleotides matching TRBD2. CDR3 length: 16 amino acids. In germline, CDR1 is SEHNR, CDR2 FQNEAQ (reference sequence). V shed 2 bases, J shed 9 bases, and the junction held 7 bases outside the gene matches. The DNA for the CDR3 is TGTGCCAGCAGCTTATCGCGACTAGCGGGGGGTAGTGAGCAGTTCTTC. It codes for CASSLSRLAGGSEQFF.

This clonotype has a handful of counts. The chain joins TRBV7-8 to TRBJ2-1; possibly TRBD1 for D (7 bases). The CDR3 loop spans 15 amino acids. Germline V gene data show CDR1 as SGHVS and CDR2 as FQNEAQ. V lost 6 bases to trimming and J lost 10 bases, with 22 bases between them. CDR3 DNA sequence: TGTGCCAGCAGACAGCAGGGGGGCCGGCGGGGAGAGCAGTTCTTC. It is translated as CASRQQGGRRGEQFF.

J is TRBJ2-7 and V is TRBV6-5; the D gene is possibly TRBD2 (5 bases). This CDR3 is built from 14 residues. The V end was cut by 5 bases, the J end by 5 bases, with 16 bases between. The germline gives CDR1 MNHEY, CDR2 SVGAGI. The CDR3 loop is CASSIGPLGDEQYF. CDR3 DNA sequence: TGTGCCAGCAGTATCGGGCCTCTCGGGGACGAGCAGTACTTC.

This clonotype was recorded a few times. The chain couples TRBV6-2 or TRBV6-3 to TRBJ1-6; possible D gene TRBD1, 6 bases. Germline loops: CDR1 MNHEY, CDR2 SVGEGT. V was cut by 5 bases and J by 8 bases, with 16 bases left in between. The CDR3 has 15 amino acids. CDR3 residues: CASSTPGQPDSPLHF. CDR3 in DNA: TGTGCCAGCAGTACCCCGGGACAACCAGATTCACCCCTCCACTTT.

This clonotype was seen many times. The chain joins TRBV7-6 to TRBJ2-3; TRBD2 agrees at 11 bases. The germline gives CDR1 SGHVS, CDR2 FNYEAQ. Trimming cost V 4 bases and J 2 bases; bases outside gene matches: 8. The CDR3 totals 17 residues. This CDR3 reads CASSYRLAGRYTDTQYF. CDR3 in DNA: TGTGCCAGCAGCTATCGACTAGCGGGACGCTACACAGATACGCAGTATTTT.

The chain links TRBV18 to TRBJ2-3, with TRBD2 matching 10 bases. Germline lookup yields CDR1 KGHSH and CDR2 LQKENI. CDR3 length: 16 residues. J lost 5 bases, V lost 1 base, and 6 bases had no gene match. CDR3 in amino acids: CASSPQLAGEEDTQYF. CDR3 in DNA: TGTGCCAGCTCACCACAGCTAGCGGGGGAGGAAGATACGCAGTATTTT.

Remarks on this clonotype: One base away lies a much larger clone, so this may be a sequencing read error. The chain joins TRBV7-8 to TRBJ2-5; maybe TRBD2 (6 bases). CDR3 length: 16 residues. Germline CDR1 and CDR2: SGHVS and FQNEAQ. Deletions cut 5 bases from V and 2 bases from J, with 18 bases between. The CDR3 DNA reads TGTGCCAGCAGCCTCAAGGGACTGTATCGTCAAGAGACCCAGTACTTC. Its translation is CASSLKGLYRQETQYF.

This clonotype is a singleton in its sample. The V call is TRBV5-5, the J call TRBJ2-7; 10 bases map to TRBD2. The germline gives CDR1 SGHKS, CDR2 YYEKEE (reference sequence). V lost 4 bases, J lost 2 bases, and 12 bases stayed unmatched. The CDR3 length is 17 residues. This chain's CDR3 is CASSPISTSGATYEQYF. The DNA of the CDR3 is TGTGCCAGCAGCCCCATTTCCACTAGCGGGGCCACCTACGAGCAGTACTTC.

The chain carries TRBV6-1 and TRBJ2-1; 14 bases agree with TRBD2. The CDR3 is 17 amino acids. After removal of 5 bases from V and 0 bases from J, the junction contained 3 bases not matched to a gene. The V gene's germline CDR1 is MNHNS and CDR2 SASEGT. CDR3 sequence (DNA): TGTGCCAGCAGTCGACTAGCGGGGGGGAGCTCCTACAATGAGCAGTTCTTC. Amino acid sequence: CASSRLAGGSSYNEQFF.

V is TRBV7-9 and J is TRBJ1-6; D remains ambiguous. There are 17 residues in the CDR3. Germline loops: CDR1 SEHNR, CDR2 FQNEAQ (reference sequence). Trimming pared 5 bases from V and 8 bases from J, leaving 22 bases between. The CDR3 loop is CASSTDPGYRSDSPLHF. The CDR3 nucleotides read TGTGCCAGCAGCACCGACCCGGGTTATAGGTCGGATTCACCCCTCCACTTT.

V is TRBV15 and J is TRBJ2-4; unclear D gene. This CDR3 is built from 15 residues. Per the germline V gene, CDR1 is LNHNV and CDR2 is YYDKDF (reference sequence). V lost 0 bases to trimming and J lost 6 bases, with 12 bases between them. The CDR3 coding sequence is TGTGCCACCAGCAGAGATCTTGGGCTAGTAAACATTCAGTACTTC. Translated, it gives CATSRDLGLVNIQYF.

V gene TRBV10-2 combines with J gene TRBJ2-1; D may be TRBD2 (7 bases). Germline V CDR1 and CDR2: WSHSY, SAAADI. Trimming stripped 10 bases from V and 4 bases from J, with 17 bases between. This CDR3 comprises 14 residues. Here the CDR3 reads CATKGGASYNEQFF. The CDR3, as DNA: TGCGCCACAAAGGGGGGGGCGTCGTACAATGAGCAGTTCTTC.

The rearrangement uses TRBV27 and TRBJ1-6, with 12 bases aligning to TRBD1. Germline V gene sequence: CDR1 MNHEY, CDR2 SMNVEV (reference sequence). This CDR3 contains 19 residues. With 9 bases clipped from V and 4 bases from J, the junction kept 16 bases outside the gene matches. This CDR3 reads CARERTGTGGELYNSPLHF. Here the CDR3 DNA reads TGTGCCAGGGAACGAACCGGGACAGGGGGCGAGCTTTATAATTCACCCCTCCACTTT.

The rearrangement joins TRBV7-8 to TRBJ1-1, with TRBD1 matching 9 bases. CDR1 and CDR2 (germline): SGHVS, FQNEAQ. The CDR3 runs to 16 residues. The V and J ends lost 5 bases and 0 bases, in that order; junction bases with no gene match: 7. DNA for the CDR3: TGTGCCAGCAGCCCCGGACAGGGGAAAATGAACACTGAAGCTTTCTTT. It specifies CASSPGQGKMNTEAFF.

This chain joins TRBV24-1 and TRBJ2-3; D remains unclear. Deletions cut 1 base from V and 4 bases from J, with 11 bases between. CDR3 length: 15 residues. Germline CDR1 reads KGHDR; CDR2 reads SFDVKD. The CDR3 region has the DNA TGTGCCACCAGTGATTTTTGGGGTGGTGCAGATACGCAGTATTTT. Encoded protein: CATSDFWGGADTQYF.